This T cell receptor beta chain came from a study of blood T cell repertoires in COVID-19. Study in general: Spain, Italy and the United States supplied samples that represented acute and convalescent COVID-19. Sources were T cells, B-cell-depleted T cells, or PBMCs; the material itself was cDNA or gDNA.

The germline gives CDR1 SNHLY, CDR2 FYNNEI. Trimming removed 8 bases from V and 6 bases from J; junction bases left unmatched: 8. This CDR3 region has 16 residues. Method: immunoSEQ multiplex PCR; TCRdb's copy keeps in-frame clones and lacks some. There are about 120,000 clones in the sample; roughly 86% occur only once, and about an eighth lies in the top ten. Seattle's cohort entered during active infection and was followed longitudinally. The sequenced material came from peripheral blood. This TCR was sampled from a woman in her seventies with COVID-19, enrolled during active disease. This chain joins TRBV2 and TRBJ2-1, with 15 bases aligning to TRBD2. CDR3 coding DNA: TGTGCCAGCCCGCGGACTAGCGGGGGGGCCGGCAATGAGCAGTTCTTC. Protein sequence: CASPRTSGGAGNEQFF.